This T cell receptor (beta chain) was recovered during a study of early T cells in non-severe SARS-CoV-2 infection. Study information: Unsorted whole blood bulk RNA was sequenced, with unpaired chains.

Looked up from germline, CDR1 is MDHEN and CDR2 is SYDVKM. V was shortened by 10 bases and J by 6 bases, with 16 bases between the two germline ends. There are 12 residues in the CDR3. Many counts were recorded for this clonotype. Antigen unknown. Study outcomes and limitations: Comparison of clonotypes with VDJdb favored anti-spike CD8 responses while missing private and CD4 specificities.

Unique molecular identifiers were added to individual cDNA molecules. TCRdb fed the 5' RACE reads into MiXCR, producing one record per CDR3 protein. The profile shows about 77,000 distinct CDR3 sequences, around a tenth of them singletons. The sample consisted of whole blood. The chain couples TRBV28 to TRBJ2-7; D not certain. The receptor comes from an adult who was a healthcare worker with PCR-confirmed SARS-CoV-2 infection or an uninfected control (not recorded which). CDR3 region: CATVGPLGEQYF. CDR3 sequence (DNA): TGTGCCACCGTTGGACCCTTGGGCGAGCAGTACTTC. The whole variable domain, filled in from reference TRBV28 and TRBJ2-7, reads DVKVTQSSRYLVKRTGEKVFLECVQDMDHENMFWYRQDPGLGLRLIYFSYDVKMKEKGDIPEGYSVSREKKERFSLILESASTNQTSMYLCATVGPLGEQYFGPGTRLTVT.